This T cell receptor (beta chain) was profiled in a study of T-cell reconstitution after alpha-beta-depleted transplantation in children. The authors prepared the TCRbeta library with unique molecular identifiers. MiXCR, run by TCRdb on the PCR reads, gives a single entry per CDR3 protein. The data show under 450,000 distinct CDR3 sequences, roughly 17% seen once. Germline V gene sequence: CDR1 MNHEY, CDR2 SMNVEV (reference sequence). The CDR3 is 14 residues long. V shed 3 bases and J shed 3 bases, with 11 bases lying between them. This clonotype was seen a handful of times. Its antigen is unidentified. Study-wide results and limits: Several hundred rapidly expanded clones from non-depleted graft cells reportedly supplied alpha-beta T cells about two months post-transplant.

The sequence was obtained from a boy in the first two years of life who had a stem cell transplant for Wiskott-Aldrich syndrome, so the T cells may come from the graft donor. V and J are TRBV27 and TRBJ2-5; D unclear. Sequencing was performed on PBMCs, mostly from graft donor cells, taken 360 days after TCRalphabeta/CD19-depleted stem cell transplant. CDR3 residues: CASSFSMAEETQYF. The CDR3 DNA follows: TGTGCCAGCAGTTTTTCGATGGCAGAAGAGACCCAGTACTTC.